This T cell receptor (beta chain) was obtained from a study of blood T cell repertoires in COVID-19. Study-wide context: Donors in the United States, Italy and Spain gave samples during acute or convalescent COVID-19. Sample material is recorded as cDNA or gDNA derived from T cells, B-cell-depleted T cells, or PBMCs.

V was shortened by 2 bases and J by 6 bases, with 9 bases between the two germline ends. Germline V gene lookup returns CDR1 SGHRS and CDR2 YFSETQ. This CDR3 has 12 amino acids. In the authors' methods: Reference gene primer amplification yielded estimated nucleated cell counts. TCRdb's table, derived via immunoSEQ multiplex PCR, lists solely in-frame clones and lacks some. V, J and clone size were drawn from that table, and D and trimming were deduced from the DNA. Among about 200,000 clones listed, approximately 85% were seen once. The gene calls are TRBV5-1 and TRBJ2-7; tentative D call: TRBD1 (5 bases). Sample: peripheral blood. The TCR comes from a human donor with active or convalescent COVID-19. The donor label of this sample is uncertain. The CDR3 DNA reads as TGCGCCAGCAGCTTTTCAGGGCCCGAGCAGTACTTC. Translating it yields CASSFSGPEQYF.